The 16 T cell receptor beta chains below come from one sample, sequenced in a study of vaccination effects on CD4 cells after COVID-19. Using immunoSEQ multiplex PCR, the repertoire was profiled, and TCRdb retains in-frame clones only, with some absent. The sample carries about 68,000 clones, approximately 80% recorded once. Pools of viral peptides were used by the ViraFEST assay to expand antigen-specific CD4+ T cells ahead of sequencing. It was after approximately 11 days of culture that CD4+ T cells were isolated. Prior SARS-CoV-2 infection was absent in the vaccine recipients, as shown by negative nucleocapsid antibodies. These TCRs' antigens remain unknown. The input for sequencing was CD4+ T cells from PBMCs cultured with SARS-CoV-2 spike peptides, taken before COVID-19 vaccination. These receptors originate from a human donor who received a COVID-19 vaccine.

The chain has TRBV5-4 and TRBJ1-1, with TRBD1 matching over 9 bases. This CDR3 spans 15 amino acids. V was pared by 4 bases and J by 5 bases, with 9 bases of the junction left unmatched. Germline V gives CDR1 SGHNT, CDR2 YYREEE (reference sequence). Written as DNA, the CDR3 is TGTGCCAGCAGCACGGGGGGGACAGGGAGGACTGAAGCTTTCTTT. Translating it yields CASSTGGTGRTEAFF.

The chain is built from TRBV9 and TRBJ2-5; 10 nucleotides agree with TRBD2. Looked up from germline, CDR1 is SGDLS and CDR2 is YYNGEE. The length of the CDR3 is 18 residues. The V and J ends lost 1 base and 2 bases, in that order; junction bases with no gene match: 11. CDR3 sequence reads: CASSVKSGGAAVQETQYF. CDR3 DNA sequence: TGTGCCAGCAGCGTAAAAAGCGGGGGGGCGGCGGTACAAGAGACCCAGTACTTC.

The J gene is TRBJ2-3, the V gene TRBV5-1; D unresolved. Germline CDR1 SGHRS, CDR2 YFSETQ. The CDR3 consists of 12 residues. Between the trimmed V and J ends, which lost 3 bases and 2 bases, there was a span of 4 bases. CDR3 sequence (DNA): TGCGCCAGCAGCTCTAACACAGATACGCAGTATTTT. Its protein product is CASSSNTDTQYF. The whole variable domain, remainder taken from reference TRBV5-1 and TRBJ2-3, is KAGVTQTPRYLIKTRGQQVTLSCSPISGHRSVSWYQQTPGQGLQFLFEYFSETQRNKGNFPGRFSGRQFSNSRSEMNVSTLELGDSALYLCASSSNTDTQYFGPGTRLTVL.

The CDR3 bases are TGTGCCAGCAGCACCCAGACCGATATTCTAGCCAAAAACATTCAGTACTTC. Translating it yields CASSTQTDILAKNIQYF. V is TRBV21-1 and J is TRBJ2-4. TRBV21-1 is annotated as a pseudogene. This CDR3 spans 17 amino acids.

The chain recombines TRBV3-1 (or the pseudogene TRBV3-2) with TRBJ1-1; D might be TRBD1 (5 bases). The CDR3 sequence is 16 residues long. Trimming cost V 4 bases and J 1 base, with 16 bases left between them. Germline CDR1 and CDR2: LGHDT and YNNKEL (reference sequence). For the CDR3, the DNA is TGTGCCAGCAGCCTCCATGGGCGGGGCGCGAACACTGAAGCTTTCTTT. It translates to CASSLHGRGANTEAFF.

This chain joins TRBV9 and TRBJ2-2; a weak D match, TRBD2 (5 bases). There are 15 residues in the CDR3. Trimming pared 0 bases from V and 4 bases from J, leaving 10 bases between. CDR1 is SGDLS, CDR2 YYNGEE, per germline. CDR3 in DNA: TGTGCCAGCAGCGTAGGTCCGGGAATCACCGGGGAGCTGTTTTTT. Amino acids: CASSVGPGITGELFF.

The chain has TRBV6-5 and TRBJ1-2; 8 bases line up with TRBD1. Germline loops: CDR1 MNHEY, CDR2 SVGAGI. This CDR3 contains 14 residues. With 6 bases clipped from V and 4 bases from J, the junction kept 7 bases outside the gene matches. CDR3 in DNA: TGTGCCAGCAGAGTGCAGACAGGGGTCTATGGCTACACCTTC. Its translation is CASRVQTGVYGYTF.

The J gene is TRBJ2-2, the V gene TRBV9; TRBD1 matches 9 bases. The CDR3 extends over 18 amino acids. Germline CDR1 SGDLS, CDR2 YYNGEE. V lost 3 bases and J lost 4; bases outside the gene matches: 13. The CDR3 sequence: CASSAREQGAQSTGELFF. The CDR3, as DNA: TGTGCCAGCAGCGCGAGGGAACAGGGGGCGCAGAGCACCGGGGAGCTGTTTTTT.

This rearrangement joins TRBV7-2 to TRBJ1-2, with unresolved D. Germline values: CDR1 SGHTA, CDR2 FQGNSA. The CDR3 has 16 residues. V lost 3 bases to trimming and J lost 1 base, with 15 bases between them. DNA of the CDR3: TGTGCCAGCAGCTTGAGACGAACGGCTGGTAACTATGGCTACACCTTC. This translates into CASSLRRTAGNYGYTF.

This chain connects TRBV5-1 to TRBJ2-3, with 13 bases matching TRBD2. CDR3 size: 16 residues. The J segment lost 4 bases and the V segment lost 4 bases, leaving 6 bases of the junction unmatched. The germline V gene has CDR1 SGHRS and CDR2 YFSETQ. CDR3 sequence reads: CASSPGLAGSADTQYF. CDR3 bases: TGCGCCAGCAGCCCGGGACTAGCGGGGTCGGCAGATACGCAGTATTTT.

The CDR3 DNA sequence: TGTGCCAGCAGCTTATCTTCCAGGGATGTAGCTTTCTTT. This gives the protein CASSLSSRDVAFF. V gene TRBV7-9 combines with J gene TRBJ1-1, with D perhaps TRBD1 (5 bases). V lost 2 bases and J 10 bases, leaving 14 bases between the germline ends. Germline assignment: CDR1 SEHNR and CDR2 FQNEAQ (reference sequence). The CDR3 spans 13 residues.

V is TRBV24-1 and J is TRBJ1-2; TRBD1 agrees at 7 bases. V shed 4 bases and J 8 bases; nucleotides not matched to a gene: 6. This CDR3 comprises 13 residues. Germline CDR1 KGHDR, CDR2 SFDVKD. The chain's CDR3 is CATSDSTGNGYTF. The CDR3 DNA follows: TGTGCCACCAGTGACTCGACAGGGAACGGCTACACCTTC.

This chain links TRBV4-1 with TRBJ1-3; D unclear. The germline V and J ends were trimmed by 0 bases and 0 bases, with 21 bases remaining between them. CDR1 and CDR2 from the germline V gene are MGHRA and YSYEKL. This CDR3 is 20 amino acids long. CDR3 protein: CASSQDTTAALYSSGNTIYF. Written as DNA, the CDR3 is TGCGCCAGCAGCCAAGATACGACGGCGGCACTTTATAGCTCTGGAAACACCATATATTTT.

This chain joins TRBV6-5 and TRBJ2-7, with D possibly being TRBD1 (5 bases). Germline V gene lookup returns CDR1 MNHEY and CDR2 SVGAGI. V was clipped by 6 bases and J by 2 bases, with 8 bases between them. This CDR3 comprises 12 residues. CDR3 sequence: CASRGVTYEQYV. CDR3 coding DNA: TGTGCCAGCAGAGGGGTCACCTACGAGCAGTACGTC.

The chain has TRBV7-2 and TRBJ1-6; D is possibly TRBD1 (6 bases). The CDR3 loop spans 15 amino acids. Germline CDR1 SGHTA, CDR2 FQGNSA. Trimming removed 5 bases from V and 5 bases from J, with 13 bases in between. CDR3 DNA sequence: TGTGCCAGCAGCGAATTCGGACAGAATAATTCACCCCTCCACTTT. Translating gives CASSEFGQNNSPLHF.

The chain links TRBV3-1 (or the pseudogene TRBV3-2) to TRBJ2-2, with TRBD2 as a possible D gene (6 bases). This CDR3 has 16 amino acids. Germline V gene sequence: CDR1 LGHDT, CDR2 YNNKEL (reference sequence). The V end lost 4 bases, the J end lost 0 bases, and 12 bases lay between the germline ends. The chain's CDR3 is CASSLSEGPNTGELFF. As DNA, the CDR3 is TGTGCCAGCAGCCTCTCGGAGGGACCGAACACCGGGGAGCTGTTTTTT.